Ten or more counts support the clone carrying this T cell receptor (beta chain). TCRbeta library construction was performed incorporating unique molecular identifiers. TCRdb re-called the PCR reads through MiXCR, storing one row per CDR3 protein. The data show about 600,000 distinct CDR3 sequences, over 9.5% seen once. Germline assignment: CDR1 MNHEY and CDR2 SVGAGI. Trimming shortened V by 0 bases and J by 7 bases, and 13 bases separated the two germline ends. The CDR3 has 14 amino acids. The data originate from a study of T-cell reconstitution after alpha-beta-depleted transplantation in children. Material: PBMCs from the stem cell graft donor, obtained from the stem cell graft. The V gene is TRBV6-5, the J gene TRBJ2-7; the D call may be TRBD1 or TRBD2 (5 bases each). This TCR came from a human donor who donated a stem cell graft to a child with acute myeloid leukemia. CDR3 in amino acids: CASSYSRGMGEQYF. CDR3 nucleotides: TGTGCCAGCAGTTACTCGAGGGGAATGGGGGAGCAGTACTTC.